What follows are 23 T cell receptor beta chains derived from one specimen sequenced in a study of long-term antiretroviral therapy in people with HIV. Sequencing used immunoSEQ v3.0 at survey level. Produced via immunoSEQ multiplex PCR; TCRdb's table is partial and in-frame only. The sample has roughly 29,000 clones, 80% seen once; the top ten hold 7.3%. The input for sequencing was unsorted PBMCs, taken 0.3 years after starting antiretroviral therapy. The receptors stem from a man aged 40-55 years with HIV.

V is TRBV11-3 and J is TRBJ2-2, with D tentatively TRBD1 (6 bases). CDR1 SGHNT and CDR2 YENEEA come from the germline V gene. V lost 1 base to trimming and J lost 4 bases, with 13 bases between them. The CDR3 length is 16 residues. The CDR3 loop reads CASSLVGPGATGELFF. In nucleotides, the CDR3 is TGTGCCAGCAGCTTAGTTGGGCCAGGGGCCACCGGGGAGCTGTTTTTT.

The chain has TRBV5-1 and TRBJ2-1, with 8 bases aligning to TRBD1. Germline assignment: CDR1 SGHRS and CDR2 YFSETQ. This CDR3 has 15 residues. Germline trimming cut 0 bases from V and 4 bases from J; bases unmatched to any gene: 3. The CDR3 DNA reads as TGCGCCAGCAGCTTGGAGGACAGGGTATACAATGAGCAGTTCTTC. It translates to CASSLEDRVYNEQFF. Based on the CDR3 plus reference TRBV5-1 and TRBJ2-1, the full variable domain is KAGVTQTPRYLIKTRGQQVTLSCSPISGHRSVSWYQQTPGQGLQFLFEYFSETQRNKGNFPGRFSGRQFSNSRSEMNVSTLELGDSALYLCASSLEDRVYNEQFFGPGTRLTVL.

This clone was recorded a few times. This chain connects TRBV7-8 to TRBJ1-2; TRBD1 might be the D (5 bases). The germline V gene encodes CDR1 SGHVS and CDR2 FQNEAQ. Trimming took off 2 bases at V and 3 bases at J, with 10 bases between the two ends. The CDR3 totals 14 residues. The CDR3 DNA is TGTGCCAGCAGCTTATCCGCAGGGTACTATGGCTACACCTTC. Residues: CASSLSAGYYGYTF.

V usage is TRBV4-3 and J usage is TRBJ1-5, with D uncertain. The CDR3 loop spans 13 amino acids. Germline lookup yields CDR1 LGHNA and CDR2 YSLEER. V lost 0 bases, J lost 5 bases, and 5 bases lay in between. The CDR3 sequence is CASSQDLYQPQHF. In DNA form, the CDR3 reads TGCGCCAGCAGCCAAGATCTCTATCAGCCCCAGCATTTT.

This chain links TRBV7-2 with TRBJ1-1, with D unclear. V was cut by 5 bases and J by 6 bases, with 16 bases left in between. Germline V gene lookup returns CDR1 SGHTA and CDR2 FQGNSA. The CDR3 runs to 14 residues. DNA for the CDR3: TGTGCCAGCAGCCCCCTCCCGGGGTTCGCTGAAGCTTTCTTT. It encodes CASSPLPGFAEAFF.

J is TRBJ2-5 and V is TRBV5-1, with TRBD1 identical over 11 bases. V was clipped by 0 bases and J by 2 bases; unmatched bases: 3. Germline lookup yields CDR1 SGHRS and CDR2 YFSETQ. CDR3 length: 16 residues. The CDR3 region has the DNA TGCGCCAGCAGCTTGGGGACAGGGGGCGGACAAGAGACCCAGTACTTC. Translation gives CASSLGTGGGQETQYF.

The rearrangement joins TRBV5-6 to TRBJ1-2; no firm D call. V was cut by 1 base and J by 3 bases, with 10 bases left in between. Germline CDR1 reads SGHDT; CDR2 reads YYEEEE. CDR3 length: 14 amino acids. The CDR3: CASSLNIGDYGYTF. The CDR3 coding sequence is TGTGCCAGCAGCTTGAACATTGGGGACTATGGCTACACCTTC.

There are a few counts of this clone. V gene TRBV28 combines with J gene TRBJ1-5; 8 bases are shared with TRBD1. Trimming took 6 bases from V and 6 from J; bases not matched to a gene: 7. Germline V gene data show CDR1 as MDHEN and CDR2 as SYDVKM. CDR3 size: 14 residues. CDR3 coding DNA: TGTGCCAGCAGATGGACAGGGTCGAGTCAGCCCCAGCATTTT. Amino acid sequence: CASRWTGSSQPQHF.

This rearrangement joins TRBV28 to TRBJ1-5, with a weak D call TRBD1 (5 bases). In germline, CDR1 is MDHEN, CDR2 SYDVKM. The CDR3 is 15 residues long. Trimming cost V 1 base and J 4 bases, with 11 bases left between them. This CDR3 is CASSLYTWGNQPQHF. The CDR3 DNA sequence: TGTGCCAGCAGTTTATACACCTGGGGGAATCAGCCCCAGCATTTT. Based on the CDR3 plus reference TRBV28 and TRBJ1-5, the full variable domain is DVKVTQSSRYLVKRTGEKVFLECVQDMDHENMFWYRQDPGLGLRLIYFSYDVKMKEKGDIPEGYSVSREKKERFSLILESASTNQTSMYLCASSLYTWGNQPQHFGDGTRLSIL.

The V gene is TRBV7-2, the J gene TRBJ1-1; no firm D call. V shed 4 bases and J shed 1 base, with 13 bases lying between them. CDR3 length: 15 amino acids. From germline, CDR1 is SGHTA and CDR2 FQGNSA. Here the CDR3 reads CASSSPQRQNTEAFF. CDR3 coding DNA: TGTGCCAGCAGCTCCCCCCAAAGGCAGAACACTGAAGCTTTCTTT.

V and J are TRBV5-1 and TRBJ2-1; 7 bases fit TRBD1. Germline V gene data show CDR1 as SGHRS and CDR2 as YFSETQ. After removal of 7 bases from V and 4 bases from J, the junction contained 8 bases not matched to a gene. The CDR3 length is 14 residues. The CDR3 is CASRATGKYNEQFF. The CDR3 DNA sequence: TGCGCCAGCCGTGCGACAGGGAAGTACAATGAGCAGTTCTTC.

The V and J genes are TRBV5-8 and TRBJ2-1; TRBD2 matches 12 bases. The CDR3 totals 16 residues. CDR1 and CDR2 (germline): SGHTS, YDEGEE. V lost 4 bases, J lost 2 bases, and 4 bases stayed unmatched. For the CDR3, the DNA is TGTGCCAGCAGCCTAGGACTAGCGGGAACCTACAATGAGCAGTTCTTC. Translated, it gives CASSLGLAGTYNEQFF. The variable domain in full, with the rest retrieved from reference TRBV5-8 and TRBJ2-1, is EAGVTQSPTHLIKTRGQQATLRCSPISGHTSVYWYQQALGLGLQFLLWYDEGEERNRGNFPPRFSGRQFPNYSSELNVNALELEDSALYLCASSLGLAGTYNEQFFGPGTRLTVL.

This clone was recorded once. The V call is TRBV6-5, the J call TRBJ2-7, with 10 bases fitting TRBD2. Germline CDR1 MNHEY, CDR2 SVGAGI. CDR3 length equals 15 residues. The V and J ends lost 4 bases and 2 bases, in that order; junction bases with no gene match: 5. The CDR3 loop reads CASSLAGGSTYEQYF. CDR3 nucleotides: TGTGCCAGCAGTTTAGCGGGAGGCTCGACCTACGAGCAGTACTTC.

CDR3 loop: CASSLAGKSGELFF. CDR3 in DNA: TGTGCCAGCAGCTTAGCCGGGAAATCCGGGGAGCTGTTTTTT. The chain has TRBV7-9 and TRBJ2-2, with a possible D match to TRBD2 (5 bases). The CDR3 contains 14 residues. CDR1 SEHNR and CDR2 FQNEAQ come from the germline V gene (reference sequence). Trimming pared 0 bases from V and 6 bases from J, leaving 8 bases between.

The J gene is TRBJ1-2, the V gene TRBV4-3, with D possibly matching TRBD1 (5 bases). The CDR3 is made up of 15 amino acids. Trimming pared 1 base from V and 3 bases from J, leaving 12 bases between. Germline V gives CDR1 LGHNA, CDR2 YSLEER. The chain's CDR3 is CASSQGGQGHYGYTF. In nucleotides, the CDR3 is TGCGCCAGCAGCCAAGGAGGGCAGGGTCACTATGGCTACACCTTC.

The V and J genes are TRBV4-3 and TRBJ2-2; TRBD2 matches 7 bases. V shed 1 base and J 0 bases; nucleotides not matched to a gene: 2. The CDR3 is made up of 16 amino acids. CDR1 LGHNA and CDR2 YSLEER come from the germline V gene. CDR3 in DNA: TGCGCCAGCAGCCAAGGGGACTATTCGAACACCGGGGAGCTGTTTTTT. Its translation: CASSQGDYSNTGELFF.

The CDR3 coding sequence is TGTGCCAGCAGCTTAAAGGGGGGCCTCGTAGGTGGCTACACCTTC. Amino acid sequence: CASSLKGGLVGGYTF. The chain carries TRBV7-2 and TRBJ1-2; weak D call: TRBD1 (6 bases). Trimming stripped 2 bases from V and 7 bases from J, with 17 bases between. This CDR3 contains 15 residues. Germline V gene lookup returns CDR1 SGHTA and CDR2 FQGNSA.

The chain joins TRBV27 to TRBJ2-5, with 11 bases identical to TRBD2. Trimming took 5 bases from V and 4 from J; bases not matched to a gene: 6. Germline values: CDR1 MNHEY, CDR2 SMNVEV (reference sequence). The CDR3 runs 15 residues. The CDR3 region has the DNA TGTGCCAGCAGTGTCCAGGGACTAGCGGTAGAGACCCAGTACTTC. Protein sequence: CASSVQGLAVETQYF.

The chain uses TRBV5-4 and TRBJ2-3; no reliable D call. The germline gives CDR1 SGHNT, CDR2 YYREEE (reference sequence). Trimming stripped 7 bases from V and 3 bases from J, with 12 bases between. This CDR3 is built from 13 residues. This CDR3 reads CASSSFGTDTQYF. CDR3 bases: TGTGCCAGCTCCTCCTTTGGAACAGATACGCAGTATTTT.

This clone was counted a few times. This rearrangement joins TRBV18 to TRBJ1-2; D possibly corresponds to TRBD1 (5 bases). Germline loops: CDR1 KGHSH, CDR2 LQKENI. The CDR3 has 13 residues. V lost 1 base, J lost 8 bases, and 11 bases lay in between. This chain's CDR3 is CASSPRDRGGYTF. As DNA, the CDR3 is TGTGCCAGCTCACCACGGGACCGAGGAGGCTACACCTTC.

This chain uses TRBV19 with TRBJ1-2, with D possibly TRBD1 on 6 matching bases. Germline V gene lookup returns CDR1 LNHDA and CDR2 SQIVND (reference sequence). CDR3 size: 12 residues. V lost 7 bases and J 5 bases, leaving 11 bases between the germline ends. Here the CDR3 reads CASNDRRYGYTF. CDR3 DNA sequence: TGTGCCAGTAACGACAGGCGGTATGGCTACACCTTC.

The J gene is TRBJ2-7, the V gene TRBV19; possibly TRBD1 for D (5 bases). Trimming removed 3 bases from V and 1 base from J, with 7 bases in between. The CDR3 extends over 13 amino acids. The germline CDR1 and CDR2 sequences are LNHDA and SQIVND (reference sequence). CDR3 DNA sequence: TGTGCCAGTAGTATCGACAGTTCCTACGAGCAGTACTTC. Translation gives CASSIDSSYEQYF.

V is TRBV28 and J is TRBJ1-1, with TRBD1 as a possible D gene (5 bases). Between the trimmed V and J ends, which lost 5 bases and 1 base, there was a span of 14 bases. Looked up from germline, CDR1 is MDHEN and CDR2 is SYDVKM. The CDR3 covers 15 residues. CDR3 in amino acids: CASSPQGYRNTEAFF. CDR3 nucleotides: TGTGCCAGCAGTCCCCAGGGATATCGGAACACTGAAGCTTTCTTT.